This T cell receptor (beta chain) was found in a study of blood T cell repertoires in COVID-19. Overall study: Both acute and convalescent COVID-19 samples were obtained from the United States, Italy and Spain.

Here immunoSEQ multiplex PCR was the method, and the copy in TCRdb shows in-frame clones only, minus some. The repertoire holds roughly 150,000 clones, with 86% as singletons. What the recovered Cohort 3 donors had was two negative PCRs, clearance, or symptom resolution. V lost 5 bases, J lost 9 bases, and 14 bases lay in between. Germline CDR1 reads MNHEY; CDR2 reads SVGAGI. The CDR3 covers 13 residues. The clonotype comes from a man aged 45-65 years who had recovered from COVID-19. Sequencing was carried out using PBMCs or T cells enriched from blood (not recorded which). V is TRBV6-5 and J is TRBJ2-1; D not certain. DNA of the CDR3: TGTGCCAGCAGTCCCATCGCGTCAGGTGAGCAGTTCTTC. This translates into CASSPIASGEQFF.